This is a list of T cell receptor beta chains from one sample in a study of T-cell memory formation after mild COVID-19. TCRdb reprocessed the 5' RACE reads with MiXCR, giving one entry per CDR3 protein. The sample yields 280,000 or so distinct CDR3 sequences, around 17% seen once. The sample was PBMCs or a T cell subset sorted from them (not recorded which). The receptor set was obtained from a man aged 18 to 30 who had mild COVID-19 (a few samples of this study predate the infection). Cell type and time point are not known. Each CDR3 is given with its conserved first and last residue. The D gene is left open where the match is weak. Clone size is given for some rows only: seen once, a few or many times, or a class if the clone is expanded.

D,J,size,V,CDR3,DNA
NA,TRBJ2-3,NA,TRBV20-1,CSARNTSLHTQYF,TGCAGTGCTAGGAATACTAGTCTACATACGCAGTATTTT
NA,TRBJ2-4,NA,TRBV13,CASSATPGLAKNIQYF,TGTGCCAGCAGCGCAACCCCGGGACTAGCCAAAAACATTCAGTACTTC
NA,TRBJ2-3,many,TRBV7-2,CASSLARTDTQYF,TGTGCCAGCAGCTTAGCTCGTACAGATACGCAGTATTTT
NA,TRBJ2-1,few,TRBV28,CASTTKSEQFF,TGTGCCAGCACTACAAAGAGTGAGCAGTTCTTC
NA,TRBJ2-3,NA,TRBV6-5,CASSPWTGTDTQYF,TGTGCCAGCAGTCCATGGACAGGCACAGATACGCAGTATTTT
NA,TRBJ1-1,few,TRBV7-2,CASSLRNSNTEAFF,TGTGCCAGCAGCCTACGAAACTCGAACACTGAAGCTTTCTTT
NA,TRBJ2-3,few,TRBV6-2/TRBV6-3,CASRPVPGHYSTDTQYF,TGTGCCAGCAGGCCCGTCCCGGGACATTACAGCACAGATACGCAGTATTTT
NA,TRBJ2-2,NA,TRBV6-2/TRBV6-3,CASSRRTQIYTGELFF,TGTGCCAGCAGCCGACGAACCCAAATTTACACCGGGGAGCTGTTTTTT
NA,TRBJ1-4,NA,TRBV11-2,CASSFTGTDNEKLFF,TGTGCCAGCAGCTTCACCGGGACGGATAATGAAAAACTGTTTTTT
TRBD1,TRBJ1-6,NA,TRBV12-3/TRBV12-4,CASGTQGAWNSPLHF,TGTGCCAGCGGGACACAGGGGGCTTGGAATTCACCCCTCCACTTT
TRBD1,TRBJ2-5,NA,TRBV4-1,CASSPHGTGRVGETQYF,TGCGCCAGCAGCCCCCACGGGACAGGGAGGGTGGGAGAGACCCAGTACTTC
TRBD1,TRBJ2-7,few,TRBV4-1,CASSSATGGTKEQYF,TGCGCCAGCAGCTCCGCGACAGGGGGGACTAAGGAGCAGTACTTC
NA,TRBJ2-3,few,TRBV7-2,CASTFYTDTQYF,TGTGCCAGCACCTTTTACACAGATACGCAGTATTTT
NA,TRBJ2-2,NA,TRBV4-3,CSSSFGTNTGELFF,TGCTCCAGCAGCTTCGGGACTAACACCGGGGAGCTGTTTTTT
NA,TRBJ2-7,few,TRBV7-6,CASSLGGRVYPEQYF,TGTGCCAGCAGCTTAGGTGGCAGGGTGTACCCCGAGCAGTACTTC
TRBD1,TRBJ1-5,NA,TRBV5-1,CASSVGTGDQPQHF,TGCGCCAGCAGCGTGGGGACAGGGGATCAGCCCCAGCATTTT
NA,TRBJ2-7,NA,TRBV10-3,CATGVAGYEQYF,TGTGCCACCGGGGTGGCTGGCTACGAGCAGTACTTC
NA,TRBJ1-6,NA,TRBV12-3/TRBV12-4,CASSFQGSPLHF,TGTGCCAGCAGTTTTCAGGGGTCACCCCTCCACTTT
NA,TRBJ2-7,NA,TRBV5-1,CASSSTPGNSYEQYF,TGCGCCAGCAGCTCGACCCCAGGGAACTCCTACGAGCAGTACTTC
TRBD1,TRBJ2-2,NA,TRBV6-2/TRBV6-3,CASSYPGQGDTGELFF,TGTGCCAGCAGTTACCCGGGACAGGGGGACACCGGGGAGCTGTTTTTT
NA,TRBJ2-3,NA,TRBV5-1,CASTLGISGHSTDTQYF,TGCGCCAGCACGCTTGGGATATCGGGACACTCCACAGATACGCAGTATTTT
TRBD1,TRBJ2-5,NA,TRBV7-2,CASSRDRGSQETQYF,TGTGCCAGCAGTCGAGACAGGGGTTCCCAAGAGACCCAGTACTTC
NA,TRBJ2-1,few,TRBV5-1,CASSLGGLKSYNEQFF,TGCGCCAGCAGCTTGGGAGGGCTTAAATCCTACAATGAGCAGTTCTTC
NA,TRBJ2-2,few,TRBV20-1,CSAGEGGGANTGELFF,TGCAGTGCCGGAGAGGGAGGTGGAGCGAACACCGGGGAGCTGTTTTTT
TRBD1,TRBJ1-2,few,TRBV20-1,CSAPTGTDGYTF,TGCAGTGCGCCGACAGGGACAGATGGCTACACCTTC
NA,TRBJ1-1,NA,TRBV11-2,CASSHRGNTEAFF,TGTGCCAGCAGCCACCGGGGGAACACTGAAGCTTTCTTT
TRBD2,TRBJ2-1,many,TRBV20-1,CSARDRLAGGTNEQFF,TGCAGTGCTAGAGATCGGCTAGCGGGGGGGACCAATGAGCAGTTCTTC
NA,TRBJ2-3,NA,TRBV5-4,CASSSQITDTQYF,TGTGCCAGCAGCTCTCAAATTACAGATACGCAGTATTTT
TRBD1,TRBJ1-2,few,TRBV18,CASSPAAAGGSSGYTF,TGTGCCAGCTCACCAGCGGCGGCAGGGGGCAGTTCTGGCTACACCTTC
NA,TRBJ1-6,few,TRBV7-2,CASSLAIRTATNSPLHF,TGTGCCAGCAGCTTAGCAATCCGGACCGCCACTAATTCACCCCTCCACTTT
TRBD1,TRBJ2-2,once,TRBV11-2,CASSLQGAQGGELFF,TGTGCCAGCAGCTTACAGGGGGCGCAGGGCGGGGAGCTGTTTTTT
NA,TRBJ1-4,once,TRBV7-9,CASNVQSNEKLFF,TGTGCCAGCAACGTACAGTCTAATGAAAAACTGTTTTTT
TRBD1,TRBJ1-2,NA,TRBV29-1,CSVLKLTGTSYGYTF,TGCAGCGTTCTAAAGTTGACAGGGACTTCCTATGGCTACACCTTC
NA,TRBJ1-5,NA,TRBV20-1,CSALTGSNQPQHF,TGCAGTGCTTTAACAGGGTCAAATCAGCCCCAGCATTTT
TRBD1,TRBJ1-5,NA,TRBV5-6,CASSWDRNQPQHF,TGTGCCAGCAGCTGGGACAGGAATCAGCCCCAGCATTTT
TRBD2,TRBJ2-5,NA,TRBV5-1,CASSMTSGQETQYF,TGCGCCAGCAGCATGACTAGCGGGCAAGAGACCCAGTACTTC
NA,TRBJ2-3,many,TRBV5-1,CASSLLGDTQYF,TGCGCCAGCAGCTTGTTGGGGGATACGCAGTATTTT
TRBD1,TRBJ1-1,NA,TRBV6-1,CATSTGQGALSTEAFF,TGTGCCACATCAACGGGACAGGGGGCTCTAAGCACTGAAGCTTTCTTT
TRBD2,TRBJ2-7,once,TRBV10-2,CASTLAGFSYEQYF,TGCGCCAGCACATTAGCGGGGTTCTCCTACGAGCAGTACTTC
TRBD1,TRBJ2-3,few,TRBV7-2,CASSGSGTGRADTQYF,TGTGCCAGCAGCGGATCGGGGACAGGGCGAGCAGATACGCAGTATTTT
NA,TRBJ2-6,once,TRBV6-1,CASPGPEGLGANVLTF,TGTGCCAGCCCGGGACCGGAAGGGTTGGGGGCCAACGTCCTGACTTTC
TRBD1,TRBJ1-2,NA,TRBV6-5,CASSPGQGLGYGYTF,TGTGCCAGCAGTCCTGGACAGGGCTTGGGCTATGGCTACACCTTC
TRBD1,TRBJ2-5,NA,TRBV5-1,CASSWGPGTGEETQYF,TGCGCCAGCAGCTGGGGACCCGGGACAGGGGAAGAGACCCAGTACTTC
NA,TRBJ2-5,few,TRBV6-5,CASSYGTLKETQYF,TGTGCCAGCAGTTACGGAACTCTTAAGGAGACCCAGTACTTC
NA,TRBJ2-3,few,TRBV7-9,CASSWGYSTDTQYF,TGTGCCAGCAGCTGGGGTTACAGCACAGATACGCAGTATTTT
TRBD1,TRBJ2-3,few,TRBV5-1,CASSLGQGVPDTQYF,TGCGCCAGCAGCTTGGGACAGGGGGTGCCAGATACGCAGTATTTT
TRBD2,TRBJ2-3,NA,TRBV7-2,CASSPTSGGARDTQYF,TGTGCCAGCAGCCCTACTAGCGGGGGGGCCAGGGATACGCAGTATTTT
NA,TRBJ2-2,NA,TRBV4-1,CASSQGWSANTGELFF,TGCGCCAGCAGCCAAGGTTGGAGCGCGAACACCGGGGAGCTGTTTTTT